The subject of this entry is one T cell receptor (beta chain). Its antigen is unidentified. MiXCR, run by TCRdb on the reads, gives a single entry per CDR3 protein. The repertoire includes about 530,000 distinct CDR3 sequences, about a quarter of them detected once, and approximately 13% sits in the top ten. The CDR3 sequence is 16 residues long. The V gene lost 4 bases and the J gene lost 4 bases, with 19 bases spanning the gap. Germline V gives CDR1 SGHDT, CDR2 YYEEEE. This entry is derived from a study of T cell repertoires in cytomegalovirus infection. Study context: TCR beta signatures that were public indicated CMV infection and matching HLA type. Study-wide points: Cumulative frequency (of public TCR beta family members) identified carriers of CMV plus the relevant HLA. The ex vivo response showed dominance by HLA-C-restricted CMV-specific TCR beta clonotypes.

V usage is TRBV5-6 and J usage is TRBJ2-3; D is possibly TRBD2 (6 bases). This TCR came from a human donor in good health (CMV status not recorded). Some clones in this sample may be carry-over from other donors' samples. Sample: PBMCs. The CDR3 protein is CASSPTGLRDADTQYF. The CDR3 nucleotides are TGTGCCAGCAGCCCTACGGGACTTAGGGATGCAGATACGCAGTATTTT.